The 21 T cell receptor beta chains below come from one sample, sequenced in a study of human T cells and chemical hapten exposure. TCRdb re-analysed the RACE reads in MiXCR, keeping a single row per CDR3 protein. The table shows 71,000 or so distinct CDR3 sequences, with about 9.4% occurring only once. Time point described: patch test 1, 2 weeks after DPC sensitization. Treatment denoted: therapeutic diphenylcyclopropenone sensitization with weekly scalp DPC. This sample comprised whole blood, obtained in connection with sensitization to the hapten diphenylcyclopropenone (DPC). The receptors come from a woman in her forties with alopecia areata. Some clones in this sample may be carry-over from other donors' samples.

This clonotype was detected many times. The V gene is TRBV12-3 or TRBV12-4, the J gene TRBJ2-2; the match to TRBD1 covers 8 bases. With 7 bases clipped from V and 4 bases from J, the junction kept 14 bases outside the gene matches. The CDR3 length is 17 residues. The CDR3 reads CASTRLGQGRTTGELFF. CDR3 sequence (DNA): TGTGCCAGCACCCGCCTCGGACAGGGCAGAACCACCGGGGAGCTGTTTTTT.

This clonotype was recorded many times. The rearrangement joins TRBV6-6 to TRBJ1-6, with D possibly TRBD1 on 5 matching bases. This CDR3 contains 14 residues. Germline V gene lookup returns CDR1 MNHNY and CDR2 SVGAGI (reference sequence). Trimming took 2 bases from V and 10 from J, leaving 12 bases between them. CDR3 in amino acids: CASSYEGKRSPLHF. The CDR3, as DNA: TGTGCCAGCAGTTACGAGGGGAAAAGATCACCCCTCCACTTT.

This clonotype occurred many times. The V and J genes are TRBV5-1 and TRBJ1-1; the D is unclear. Between the trimmed V and J ends, which lost 2 bases and 0 bases, there was a span of 11 bases. CDR1 is SGHRS and CDR2 is YFSETQ in the germline V gene. The CDR3 consists of 15 residues. This chain's CDR3 is CASSLGSSLNTEAFF. CDR3 in DNA: TGCGCCAGCAGCTTAGGCAGCTCTTTGAACACTGAAGCTTTCTTT.

This clonotype showed up many times. This chain joins TRBV7-9 and TRBJ2-7; D not certain. Trimming pared 1 base from V and 4 bases from J, leaving 8 bases between. Germline CDR1 reads SEHNR; CDR2 reads FQNEAQ (reference sequence). The CDR3 spans 13 residues. The CDR3 nucleotides read TGTGCCAGCAGCTTAGGGGTCGTGTACGAGCAGTACTTC. Translation: CASSLGVVYEQYF.

This clonotype was counted at least ten times. This chain joins TRBV6-5 and TRBJ1-5, with a weak D call TRBD1 (6 bases). V shed 0 bases and J shed 3 bases, with 6 bases lying between them. CDR3 size: 14 residues. Germline loops: CDR1 MNHEY, CDR2 SVGAGI. Here the CDR3 DNA reads TGTGCCAGCAGTTACTCGGGGGCCAATCAGCCCCAGCATTTT. Residues: CASSYSGANQPQHF.

Many counts were recorded for this clonotype. The chain recombines TRBV7-9 with TRBJ2-7, with a tentative D call TRBD2 (6 bases). Deletions cut 0 bases from V and 10 bases from J, with 19 bases between. Looked up from germline, CDR1 is SEHNR and CDR2 is FQNEAQ (reference sequence). This CDR3 is 15 amino acids long. The CDR3 DNA follows: TGTGCCAGCAGCTTAGCCCTACTTGGGACTCATCCACAGTACTTC. Amino acid sequence: CASSLALLGTHPQYF.

A few counts support this clonotype. The gene calls are TRBV4-3 and TRBJ1-2; D is uncertain. V dropped 1 base and J dropped 14 bases, with 17 bases sitting between them. CDR3 size: 13 residues. The germline CDR1 and CDR2 sequences are LGHNA and YSLEER. The CDR3 nucleotides are TGCGCCAGCAGCCAAGTTGGGTCCGGGAGGGAAACCTTC. It translates to CASSQVGSGRETF.

The chain is built from TRBV7-6 and TRBJ1-5; maybe TRBD1 (5 bases). Germline V lookup: CDR1 SGHVS, CDR2 FNYEAQ. The V gene lost 3 bases and the J gene lost 3 bases, with 12 bases spanning the gap. The CDR3 is 15 residues long. The CDR3 spells CASSLGTGDNQPQHF. The CDR3, as DNA: TGTGCCAGCAGCTTGGGGACTGGGGACAATCAGCCCCAGCATTTT.

This clonotype was detected ten times or more. The J gene is TRBJ2-7, the V gene TRBV27, with TRBD1 identical over 11 bases. Germline loops: CDR1 MNHEY, CDR2 SMNVEV (reference sequence). Trimming cost V 3 bases and J 3 bases; bases outside gene matches: 4. The CDR3 length is 15 residues. As DNA, the CDR3 is TGTGCCAGCAGTTTGGACAGGGGGCTCTTCTACGAGCAGTACTTC. The encoded protein is CASSLDRGLFYEQYF.

This rearrangement joins TRBV7-9 to TRBJ1-5; the D is unclear. Germline values: CDR1 SEHNR, CDR2 FQNEAQ (reference sequence). This CDR3 has 16 residues. Deletions cut 7 bases from V and 1 base from J, with 17 bases between. CDR3 residues: CASTKGGGASNQPQHF. The CDR3 coding sequence is TGTGCCAGCACCAAGGGAGGAGGCGCGAGCAATCAGCCCCAGCATTTT.

This clonotype was detected ten times or more. The V and J genes are TRBV27 and TRBJ1-2, with 7 nucleotides matching TRBD1. From germline, CDR1 is MNHEY and CDR2 SMNVEV (reference sequence). The CDR3 spans 13 residues. After removal of 3 bases from V and 2 bases from J, the junction contained 0 bases not matched to a gene. The CDR3 region is CASSLDRNYGYTF. DNA for the CDR3: TGTGCCAGCAGTTTGGACAGGAACTATGGCTACACCTTC.

This clonotype was counted between two and nine times. The rearrangement joins TRBV11-2 to TRBJ1-1; no clear D gene. Germline CDR1 is SGHAT and CDR2 is FQNNGV. V lost 3 bases and J lost 3, with 14 bases in between. This CDR3 contains 15 residues. The CDR3 protein is CASSFESRSDTEAFF. The CDR3 nucleotides are TGTGCCAGCAGCTTCGAATCTAGGAGCGACACTGAAGCTTTCTTT. Filled out from reference TRBV11-2 and TRBJ1-1, the complete variable domain reads EAGVAQSPRYKIIEKRQSVAFWCNPISGHATLYWYQQILGQGPKLLIQFQNNGVVDDSQLPKDRFSAERLKGVDSTLKIQPAKLEDSAVYLCASSFESRSDTEAFFGQGTRLTVV.

This clonotype has more than one count but fewer than ten. V usage is TRBV6-2 or TRBV6-3 and J usage is TRBJ2-1, with D perhaps TRBD1 or TRBD2 (5 bases each). The CDR3 runs to 15 residues. Germline CDR1 MNHEY, CDR2 SVGEGT. The germline V and J ends were trimmed by 4 bases and 8 bases, with 18 bases remaining between them. The CDR3 DNA follows: TGTGCCAGCAGTTTGAGGGACCGCATTCGGGATGAGCAGTTCTTC. This codes for CASSLRDRIRDEQFF.

This clonotype was seen at least ten times. The V and J genes are TRBV12-3 or TRBV12-4 and TRBJ1-6, with 8 bases identical to TRBD1. This CDR3 is 15 amino acids long. The V segment lost 4 bases and the J segment 7 bases; nucleotides outside the gene matches: 6. In DNA, the CDR3 is TGTGCCAGCAGTTCACAGGGGGTCCTGAATTCACCCCTCCACTTT. This encodes CASSSQGVLNSPLHF.

Many counts were recorded for this clonotype. The chain links TRBV4-2 to TRBJ2-2; a possible D gene is TRBD1 (6 bases). CDR1 is LGHNA and CDR2 is YNFKEQ in the germline V gene. The CDR3 covers 15 residues. The V end lost 6 bases, the J end lost 1 base, and 12 bases lay between the germline ends. The CDR3 nucleotides read TGTGCCAGCAGACAGGGACACGAGAACACCGGGGAGCTGTTTTTT. As protein: CASRQGHENTGELFF.

The V call is TRBV30, the J call TRBJ1-1, with TRBD1 matching 8 bases. The CDR3 length is 12 residues. J gave up 8 bases and V 5 bases, and 7 bases lay outside the gene matches. Germline CDR1 is GTSNPN and CDR2 is SVGIG (reference sequence). This chain's CDR3 is CAWARGPAEAFF. The CDR3 DNA is TGTGCCTGGGCCAGGGGGCCGGCAGAAGCTTTCTTT.

This clonotype has a count of ten or more. The chain uses TRBV9 and TRBJ2-1, with 7 bases matching TRBD2. With V trimmed by 4 bases and J by 6 bases, 7 bases remained unmatched. The V gene's germline CDR1 is SGDLS and CDR2 YYNGEE. The CDR3 totals 14 residues. Here the CDR3 DNA reads TGTGCCAGCAGCTTCCGGTGGGGGGGCAATGAGCAGTTCTTC. Its protein is CASSFRWGGNEQFF.

This chain uses TRBV6-5 with TRBJ2-1, with D unresolved. The CDR3 loop spans 11 amino acids. Germline assignment: CDR1 MNHEY and CDR2 SVGAGI. V shed 2 bases and J shed 14 bases, with 10 bases lying between them. For the CDR3, the DNA is TGTGCCAGCAGTTACGTTGGGCAAAAGTTCTTC. Translated: CASSYVGQKFF.

This clonotype was seen at least ten times. The chain joins TRBV7-8 to TRBJ2-1; 9 nucleotides match TRBD2. The CDR3 is 16 residues long. Germline lookup yields CDR1 SGHVS and CDR2 FQNEAQ. Trimming took 1 base from V and 7 from J; bases not matched to a gene: 8. The CDR3 region has the DNA TGTGCCAGCAGCTTAGTTGGGCTAGCGGGGCCGAATGAGCAGTTCTTC. It specifies CASSLVGLAGPNEQFF.

This sequence joins TRBV6-1 and TRBJ2-7; D might be TRBD2 (5 bases). The CDR3 consists of 15 residues. V lost 5 bases and J 3 bases, leaving 17 bases between the germline ends. Germline V gene sequence: CDR1 MNHNS, CDR2 SASEGT. The CDR3: CASSPQTGLSYEQYF. In DNA form, the CDR3 reads TGTGCCAGCAGTCCTCAAACCGGACTCAGCTACGAGCAGTACTTC.

In this sample, this clonotype turned up a few times. The chain carries TRBV11-2 and TRBJ1-1; D unresolved. The germline V gene has CDR1 SGHAT and CDR2 FQNNGV. Trimming removed 3 bases from V and 7 bases from J, with 9 bases in between. CDR3 length: 12 amino acids. The CDR3 DNA sequence: TGTGCCAGCAGCTTGGGAGAAGTTGAAGCTTTCTTT. Translated: CASSLGEVEAFF.